A selection of T cell receptor beta chains follows, all from one sample in a study of OX40 agonist ivuxolimab in advanced cancers. Sequencing used immunoSEQ multiplex PCR; TCRdb keeps in-frame clones, though not all of them. The sample holds more than 45,000 clones, approximately 83% seen once. The sample here was CD4+ or CD8+ T cells sorted from blood, taken in a trial of the OX40 agonist ivuxolimab. The receptors come from an adult with an advanced solid tumor such as melanoma, head and neck, liver or kidney cancer. Each CDR3 is given with its conserved first and last residue. Each record gives: clone size, D gene, V gene, J gene, CDR3 DNA, CDR3 protein. The D gene is left open where the match is weak. Some rows have no size entry. The others give once, few or many, or a class for an expanded clone.

once	-	TRBV5-1	TRBJ2-5	TGCGCCAGCAGCTTGCAAATCCGGGACCCCAGAGAGACCCAGTACTTC	CASSLQIRDPRETQYF
-	-	TRBV5-8	TRBJ1-6	TGTGCCAGCAGCTACGGCCAAGAAAATTCACCCCTCCACTTT	CASSYGQENSPLHF
-	TRBD2	TRBV5-1	TRBJ2-1	TGCGCCAGCAGCTTCGCCGGTAGCGGGCGATCCTACAATGAGCAGTTCTTC	CASSFAGSGRSYNEQFF
-	-	TRBV2	TRBJ1-5	TGTGCCAGCACGCAAGAGGGGCGGGCGGGCAATCAGCCCCAGCATTTT	CASTQEGRAGNQPQHF
-	-	TRBV7-2	TRBJ1-5	TGTGCCAGCAGCTTAGCCACCAATCAGCCCCAGCATTTT	CASSLATNQPQHF
-	TRBD1	TRBV7-9	TRBJ1-1	TGTGCCAGCAGCTTAGGAGGGGGCTCAGGCACTGAAGCTTTCTTT	CASSLGGGSGTEAFF
-	-	TRBV6-5	TRBJ1-4	TGTGCCAGCGGCAGGGTTGGGGCTAATGAAAAACTGTTTTTT	CASGRVGANEKLFF
-	-	TRBV11-2	TRBJ1-1	TGTGCCAGCAGCTTAGATCTTGGGACTGAAGCTTTCTTT	CASSLDLGTEAFF
once	TRBD1	TRBV7-2	TRBJ1-4	TGTGCCAGCAGCGTAGAAGTGACAGGGAGAAAACTGTTTTTT	CASSVEVTGRKLFF
-	TRBD1	TRBV5-1	TRBJ2-7	TGCGCCAGCAGCTTGGATGGGACAGGGGGCCGCGAGCAGTACTTC	CASSLDGTGGREQYF
-	-	TRBV28	TRBJ2-7	TGTGCCAGCAGTTTAGCCACCATTAGCCACTACGAGCAGTACTTC	CASSLATISHYEQYF
-	-	TRBV6-5	TRBJ2-3	TGTGCCAGCAGTCAGAGCACAGATACGCAGTATTTT	CASSQSTDTQYF
-	TRBD2	TRBV19	TRBJ2-3	TGTGCCAGTGCTACAAGCGGGGACTACACAGATACGCAGTATTTT	CASATSGDYTDTQYF
-	-	TRBV28	TRBJ1-5	TGTGCCAGCCGTACAAGCTACAATCAGCCCCAGCATTTT	CASRTSYNQPQHF
once	-	TRBV10-3	TRBJ1-1	TGTGCCATCATCCGTTGGATTTTGAACACTGAAGCTTTCTTT	CAIIRWILNTEAFF
-	-	TRBV28	TRBJ2-2	TGTGCCAGCAGTGGGGCTCGTGGGAACACCGGGGAGCTGTTTTTT	CASSGARGNTGELFF
few	TRBD2	TRBV4-2	TRBJ2-1	TGTGCCAGCAGCCCCGGGACTAGCGGGGGGAATGAGCAGTTCTTC	CASSPGTSGGNEQFF
-	TRBD1	TRBV5-1	TRBJ2-3	TGCGCCAGCAGACCGACTTATACACAGGGGCCGCGCACAGATACGCAGTATTTT	CASRPTYTQGPRTDTQYF
-	TRBD2	TRBV4-2	TRBJ2-7	TGTGCCAGCAGCGTACCGGGAGGGTCACAATTGGGTGAGCAGTACTTC	CASSVPGGSQLGEQYF
-	-	TRBV9	TRBJ1-2	TGTGCCAGCAGCGTAGACGTGGTATCCTCCAACTATGGCTACACCTTC	CASSVDVVSSNYGYTF
-	-	TRBV11-2	TRBJ2-3	TGTGCCAGCAGCCGGGACTTCGACACAGATACGCAGTATTTT	CASSRDFDTDTQYF
medium-sized	-	TRBV7-2	TRBJ1-1	TGTGCCAGCAGCTCACATACAGGGTTCGGCGCTGAAGCTTTCTTT	CASSSHTGFGAEAFF
-	TRBD1	TRBV10-3	TRBJ1-2	TGTGCCATCAGTGAAACAGGGGCCTATGGCTACACCTTC	CAISETGAYGYTF
-	TRBD1	TRBV10-3	TRBJ2-7	TGTGCCATCAGCTTCGGGACAGGAGCCTACGAGCAGTACTTC	CAISFGTGAYEQYF
-	TRBD1	TRBV28	TRBJ2-7	TGTGCCAGCAGTCCGACAGGGGGCGCGAGGGAGCAGTACTTC	CASSPTGGAREQYF
-	-	TRBV9	TRBJ2-1	TGTGCCAGCAGCACTGCGTCCACAGGCTACCCTCAGTTCTTC	CASSTASTGYPQFF
-	-	TRBV5-1	TRBJ2-5	TGCGCCAGCAGCTTGGACATTAGATTAGAGACCCAGTACTTC	CASSLDIRLETQYF
once	-	TRBV5-6	TRBJ2-5	TGTGCCAGCAGCTTGCCTAAGTGGGGGGCAGGGGAGACCCAGTACTTC	CASSLPKWGAGETQYF
few	TRBD1	TRBV25-1	TRBJ2-5	TGTGCCAGCCGCGCCAGGACAGGGACGGAGACCCAGTACTTC	CASRARTGTETQYF